This T cell receptor beta chain came from a study of blood T cell repertoires in COVID-19. This CDR3 region has 16 residues. CDR1 SGHTS and CDR2 YDEGEE come from the germline V gene. V was cut by 2 bases and J by 6 bases, with 18 bases left in between. Using immunoSEQ multiplex PCR, the repertoire was profiled, and TCRdb retains in-frame clones only, with some absent. The table shows 62,000 or so clones, with about 86% occurring only once. This clone was detected only a few times. The V call is TRBV5-8, the J call TRBJ1-5; possible D gene TRBD1, 6 bases. This TCR came from a woman aged 55-69 years with acute or convalescent COVID-19. Sequencing used peripheral blood. This chain's CDR3 is CASSFQAYREGQPQHF. Written as DNA, the CDR3 is TGTGCCAGCAGCTTCCAGGCATACAGGGAAGGTCAGCCCCAGCATTTT.